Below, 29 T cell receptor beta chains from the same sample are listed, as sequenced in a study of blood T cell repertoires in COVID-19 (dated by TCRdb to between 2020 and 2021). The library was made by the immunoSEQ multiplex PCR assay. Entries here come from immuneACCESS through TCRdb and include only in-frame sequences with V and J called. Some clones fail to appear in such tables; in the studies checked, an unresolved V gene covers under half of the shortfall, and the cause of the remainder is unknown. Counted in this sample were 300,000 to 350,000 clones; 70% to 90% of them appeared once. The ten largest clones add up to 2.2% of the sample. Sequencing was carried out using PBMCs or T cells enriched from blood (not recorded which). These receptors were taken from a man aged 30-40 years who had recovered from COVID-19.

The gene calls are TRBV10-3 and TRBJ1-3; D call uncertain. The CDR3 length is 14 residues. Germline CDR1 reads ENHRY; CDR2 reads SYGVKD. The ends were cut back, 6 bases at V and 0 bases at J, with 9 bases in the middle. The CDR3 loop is CAIRRSSSGNTIYF. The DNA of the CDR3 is TGTGCCATCAGGAGGTCTAGCTCTGGAAACACCATATATTTT.

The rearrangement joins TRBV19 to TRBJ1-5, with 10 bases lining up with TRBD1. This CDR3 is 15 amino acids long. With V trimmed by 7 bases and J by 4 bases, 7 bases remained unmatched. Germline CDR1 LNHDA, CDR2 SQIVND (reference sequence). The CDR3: CASKQGTGANQPQHF. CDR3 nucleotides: TGTGCCAGTAAGCAAGGGACAGGGGCTAATCAGCCCCAGCATTTT.

CDR3 bases: TGTGCTAGTGGTTTGGGTACCAAACTAGCGAACACCGGGGAGCTGTTTTTT. It translates to CASGLGTKLANTGELFF. The V and J genes are TRBV12-5 and TRBJ2-2; D might be TRBD2 (5 bases). The ends were cut back, 1 base at V and 0 bases at J, with 12 bases in the middle. This CDR3 spans 17 amino acids. Per the germline V gene, CDR1 is LGHNT and CDR2 is FRNRAP. Supplemented by reference TRBV12-5 and TRBJ2-2, the full variable domain reads DARVTQTPRHKVTEMGQEVTMRCQPILGHNTVFWYRQTMMQGLELLAYFRNRAPLDDSGMPKDRFSAEMPDATLATLKIQPSEPRDSAVYFCASGLGTKLANTGELFFGEGSRLTVL.

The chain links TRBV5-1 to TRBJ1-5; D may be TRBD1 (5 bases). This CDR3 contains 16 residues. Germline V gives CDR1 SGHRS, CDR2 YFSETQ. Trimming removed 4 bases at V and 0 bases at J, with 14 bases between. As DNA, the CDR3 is TGCGCCAGCAGCCCGGACGGGGGTTATAGCAATCAGCCCCAGCATTTT. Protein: CASSPDGGYSNQPQHF.

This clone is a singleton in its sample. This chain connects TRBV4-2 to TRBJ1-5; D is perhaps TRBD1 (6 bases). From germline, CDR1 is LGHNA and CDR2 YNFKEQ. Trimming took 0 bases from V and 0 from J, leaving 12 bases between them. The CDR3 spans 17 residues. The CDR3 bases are TGTGCCAGCAGCCAAGATCACAGGGCGTATAGCAATCAGCCCCAGCATTTT. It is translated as CASSQDHRAYSNQPQHF.

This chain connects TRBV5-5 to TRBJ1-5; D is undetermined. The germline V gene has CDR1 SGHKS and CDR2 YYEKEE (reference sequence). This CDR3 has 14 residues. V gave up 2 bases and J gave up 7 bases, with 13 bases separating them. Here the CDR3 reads CASSFSEGGQPQHF. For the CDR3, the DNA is TGTGCCAGCAGCTTTAGTGAGGGAGGGCAGCCCCAGCATTTT.

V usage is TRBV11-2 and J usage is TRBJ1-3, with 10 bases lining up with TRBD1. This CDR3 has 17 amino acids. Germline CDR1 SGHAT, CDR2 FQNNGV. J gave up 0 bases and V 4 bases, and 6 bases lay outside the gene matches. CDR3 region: CASSSRQGASSGNTIYF. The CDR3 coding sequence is TGTGCCAGCAGCTCGCGACAGGGGGCGAGCTCTGGAAACACCATATATTTT.

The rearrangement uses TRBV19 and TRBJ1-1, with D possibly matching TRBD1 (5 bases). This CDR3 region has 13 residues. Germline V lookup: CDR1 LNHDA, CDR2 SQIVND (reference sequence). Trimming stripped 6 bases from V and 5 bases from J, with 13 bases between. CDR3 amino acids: CASRLGQGTEAFF. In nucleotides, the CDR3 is TGTGCCAGTAGGTTGGGGCAGGGAACTGAAGCTTTCTTT.

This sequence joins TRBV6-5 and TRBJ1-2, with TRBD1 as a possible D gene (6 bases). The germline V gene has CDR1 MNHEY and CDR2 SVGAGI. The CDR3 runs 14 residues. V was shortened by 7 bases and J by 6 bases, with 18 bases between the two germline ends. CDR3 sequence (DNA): TGTGCCAGCACCATATCAGGGGAAAATGATGGCTACACCTTC. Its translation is CASTISGENDGYTF.

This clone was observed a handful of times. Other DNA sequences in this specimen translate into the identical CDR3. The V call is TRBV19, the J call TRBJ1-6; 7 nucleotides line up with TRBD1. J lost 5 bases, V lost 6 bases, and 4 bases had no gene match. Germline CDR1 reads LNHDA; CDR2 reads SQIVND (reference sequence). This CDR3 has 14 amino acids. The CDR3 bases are TGTGCCAGTAGCCGACAGGGTGATAATTCACCCCTCCACTTT. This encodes CASSRQGDNSPLHF.

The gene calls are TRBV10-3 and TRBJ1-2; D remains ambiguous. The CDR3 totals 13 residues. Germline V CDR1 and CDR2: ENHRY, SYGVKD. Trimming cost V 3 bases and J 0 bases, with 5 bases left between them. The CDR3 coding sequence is TGTGCCATCAGTGAACAGTCTAACTATGGCTACACCTTC. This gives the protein CAISEQSNYGYTF.

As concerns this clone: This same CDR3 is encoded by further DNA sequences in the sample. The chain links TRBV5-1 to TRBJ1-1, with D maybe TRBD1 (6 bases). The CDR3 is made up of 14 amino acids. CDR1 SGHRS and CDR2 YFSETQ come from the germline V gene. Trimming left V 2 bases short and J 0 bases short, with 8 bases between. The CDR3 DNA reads TGCGCCAGCAGCTTAGGGGGAATGAACACTGAAGCTTTCTTT. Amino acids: CASSLGGMNTEAFF.

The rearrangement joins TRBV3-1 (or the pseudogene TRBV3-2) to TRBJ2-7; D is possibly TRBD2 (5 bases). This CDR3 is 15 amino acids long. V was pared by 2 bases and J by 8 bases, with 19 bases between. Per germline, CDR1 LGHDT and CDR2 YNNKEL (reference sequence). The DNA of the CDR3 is TGTGCCAGCAGCCAACGGGGAAGTAGCAAGTATCAGCAGTACTTC. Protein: CASSQRGSSKYQQYF.

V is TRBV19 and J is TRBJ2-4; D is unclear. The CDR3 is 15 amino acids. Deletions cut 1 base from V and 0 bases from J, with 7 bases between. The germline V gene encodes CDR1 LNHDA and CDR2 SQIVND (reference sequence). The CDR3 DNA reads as TGTGCCAGTAGTATAGCGGGTGTAGCCAAAAACATTCAGTACTTC. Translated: CASSIAGVAKNIQYF. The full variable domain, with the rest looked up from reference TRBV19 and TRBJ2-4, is DGGITQSPKYLFRKEGQNVTLSCEQNLNHDAMYWYRQDPGQGLRLIYYSQIVNDFQKGDIAEGYSVSREKKESFPLTVTSAQKNPTAFYLCASSIAGVAKNIQYFGAGTRLSVL.

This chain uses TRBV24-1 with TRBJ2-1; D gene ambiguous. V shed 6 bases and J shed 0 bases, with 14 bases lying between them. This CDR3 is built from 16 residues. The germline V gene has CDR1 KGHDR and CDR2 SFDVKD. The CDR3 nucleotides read TGTGCCACCAGTCCCAGCCAAACAGTCTCCTACAATGAGCAGTTCTTC. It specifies CATSPSQTVSYNEQFF.

The CDR3, as DNA: TGTGCCAGCAGCCCGACTATGAGCTCCTACGAGCAGTACTTC. This gives the protein CASSPTMSSYEQYF. The rearrangement joins TRBV7-2 to TRBJ2-7; TRBD2 is a possible D gene (5 bases). Germline V gene sequence: CDR1 SGHTA, CDR2 FQGNSA. This CDR3 comprises 14 residues. Trimming left V 5 bases short and J 0 bases short, with 11 bases between.

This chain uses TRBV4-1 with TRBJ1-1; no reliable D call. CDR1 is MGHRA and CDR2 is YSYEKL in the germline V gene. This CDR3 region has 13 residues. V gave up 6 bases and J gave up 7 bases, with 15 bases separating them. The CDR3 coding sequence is TGCGCCAGCAGTCGGTATACGGCGGTTGAAGCTTTCTTT. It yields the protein CASSRYTAVEAFF.

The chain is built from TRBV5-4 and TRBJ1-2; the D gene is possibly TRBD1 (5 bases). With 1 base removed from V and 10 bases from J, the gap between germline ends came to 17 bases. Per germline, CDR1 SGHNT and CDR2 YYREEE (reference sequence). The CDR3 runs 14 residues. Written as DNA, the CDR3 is TGTGCCAGCAGCTTGTATGGGGCTCAATCGGTCTACACCTTC. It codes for CASSLYGAQSVYTF.

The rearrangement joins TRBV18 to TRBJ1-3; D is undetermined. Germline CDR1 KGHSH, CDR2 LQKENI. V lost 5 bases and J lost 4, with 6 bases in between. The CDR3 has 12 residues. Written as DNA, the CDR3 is TGTGCCAGCTCAGACGGGGGAAACACCATATATTTT. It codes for CASSDGGNTIYF. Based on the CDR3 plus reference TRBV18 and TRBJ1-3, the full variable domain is NAGVMQNPRHLVRRRGQEARLRCSPMKGHSHVYWYRQLPEEGLKFMVYLQKENIIDESGMPKERFSAEFPKEGPSILRIQQVVRGDSAAYFCASSDGGNTIYFGEGSWLTVV.

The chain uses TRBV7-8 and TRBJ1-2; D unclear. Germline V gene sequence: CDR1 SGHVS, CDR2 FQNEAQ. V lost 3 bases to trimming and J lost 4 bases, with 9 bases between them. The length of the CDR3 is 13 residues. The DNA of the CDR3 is TGTGCCAGCAGCTTGAAACAAAGCTATGGCTACACCTTC. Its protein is CASSLKQSYGYTF.

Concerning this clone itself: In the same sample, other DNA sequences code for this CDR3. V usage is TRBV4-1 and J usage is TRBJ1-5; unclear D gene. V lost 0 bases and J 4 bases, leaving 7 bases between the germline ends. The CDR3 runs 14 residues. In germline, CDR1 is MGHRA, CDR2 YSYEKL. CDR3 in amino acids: CASSQDLGNQPQHF. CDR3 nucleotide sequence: TGCGCCAGCAGCCAAGATCTAGGAAATCAGCCCCAGCATTTT.

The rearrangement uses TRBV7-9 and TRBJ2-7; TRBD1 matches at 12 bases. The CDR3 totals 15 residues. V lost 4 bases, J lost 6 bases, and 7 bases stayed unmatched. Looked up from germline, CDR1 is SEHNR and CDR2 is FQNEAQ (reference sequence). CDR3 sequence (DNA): TGTGCCAGCAGCTCCCAGGGGACAGGGGGCGTCGAGCAGTACTTC. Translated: CASSSQGTGGVEQYF.

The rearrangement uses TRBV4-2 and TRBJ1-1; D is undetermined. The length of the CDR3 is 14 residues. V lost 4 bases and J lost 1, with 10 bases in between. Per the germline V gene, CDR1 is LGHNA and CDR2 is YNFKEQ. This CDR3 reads CASSPGDGNTEAFF. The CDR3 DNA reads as TGTGCCAGCAGCCCAGGTGACGGGAACACTGAAGCTTTCTTT.

The CDR3 protein is CATVIKGASSGNTIYF. CDR3 in DNA: TGTGCCACCGTCATCAAAGGGGCTTCCTCTGGAAACACCATATATTTT. This rearrangement joins TRBV24-1 to TRBJ1-3; a possible D gene is TRBD1 (5 bases). The CDR3 has 16 residues. The V and J ends lost 9 bases and 0 bases respectively, with 17 bases between them. The germline gives CDR1 KGHDR, CDR2 SFDVKD.

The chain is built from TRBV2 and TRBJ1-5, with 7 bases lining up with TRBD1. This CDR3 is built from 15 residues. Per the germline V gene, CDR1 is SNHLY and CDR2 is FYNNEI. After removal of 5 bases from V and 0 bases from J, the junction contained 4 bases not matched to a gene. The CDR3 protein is CASSPTGDSNQPQHF. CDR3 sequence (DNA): TGTGCCAGCAGTCCCACAGGGGATAGCAATCAGCCCCAGCATTTT.

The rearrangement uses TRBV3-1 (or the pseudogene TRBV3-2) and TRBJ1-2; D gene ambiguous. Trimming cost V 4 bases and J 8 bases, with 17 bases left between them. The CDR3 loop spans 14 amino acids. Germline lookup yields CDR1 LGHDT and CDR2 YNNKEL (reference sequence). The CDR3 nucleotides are TGTGCCAGCAGCCCTGGGCAATCGAGGGAGGGCTACACCTTC. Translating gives CASSPGQSREGYTF.

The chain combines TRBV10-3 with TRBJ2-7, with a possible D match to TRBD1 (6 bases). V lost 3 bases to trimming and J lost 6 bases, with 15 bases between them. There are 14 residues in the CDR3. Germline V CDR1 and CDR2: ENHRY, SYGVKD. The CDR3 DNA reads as TGTGCCATCAGTGAAGGACAGTATAGGGGCGAGCAGTACTTC. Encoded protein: CAISEGQYRGEQYF.

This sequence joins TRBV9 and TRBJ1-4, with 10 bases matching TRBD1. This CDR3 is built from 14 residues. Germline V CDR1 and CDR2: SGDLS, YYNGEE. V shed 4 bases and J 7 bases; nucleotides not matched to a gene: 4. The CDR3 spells CASSLGQGLEKLFF. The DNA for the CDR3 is TGTGCCAGCAGCCTGGGACAGGGGCTTGAAAAACTGTTTTTT.

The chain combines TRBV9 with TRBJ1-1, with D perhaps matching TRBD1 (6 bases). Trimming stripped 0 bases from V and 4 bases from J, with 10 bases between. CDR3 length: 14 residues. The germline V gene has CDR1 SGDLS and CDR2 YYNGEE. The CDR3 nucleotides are TGTGCCAGCAGCGTAGATATAGGGGGCACTGAAGCTTTCTTT. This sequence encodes CASSVDIGGTEAFF. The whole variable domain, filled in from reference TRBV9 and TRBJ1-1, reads DSGVTQTPKHLITATGQRVTLRCSPRSGDLSVYWYQQSLDQGLQFLIQYYNGEERAKGNILERFSAQQFPDLHSELNLSSLELGDSALYFCASSVDIGGTEAFFGQGTRLTVV.